The 15 T cell receptor beta chains below were found in one sample sequenced in a study of T-cell reconstitution after alpha-beta-depleted transplantation in children (dated by TCRdb to about 2016). The sample's treatment or condition label, decoded: allogeneic hematopoietic cell transplantation with graft depleted of TCRalphabeta T cells and CD19 B cells. Libraries were prepared through PCR. The run used an Illumina HiSeq 2500. To normalize quantification of the TCRbeta repertoire, the TCR libraries were built with molecular barcoding that relied on unique molecular identifiers. Through fastp at Q25 and MiXCR, TCRdb rebuilt clones from the public reads, retaining in-frame beta chains. A single entry per CDR3 protein holds the most common genes and DNA from its merged rows. The sample table contains approximately 630,000 distinct CDR3 sequences; only one count was recorded for roughly 13% of them. The ten most abundant clones make up 0.79% of the sample.

Sample: PBMCs, taken before TCRalphabeta/CD19-depleted stem cell transplant. These TCRs come from a girl aged 2 to 10 with congenital amegakaryocytic thrombocytopenia, due to receive a stem cell transplant.

In regard to this clonotype: This clone may be a read error of a much larger clone one base away. The genes are TRBV28 and TRBJ2-1, with 9 positions matching TRBD2. CDR1 is MDHEN and CDR2 is SYDVKM in the germline V gene. CDR3 length: 13 residues. Trimming at V came to 3 bases and at J to 15 bases, leaving 9 bases not matched to a gene. The CDR3 sequence is CASSFMAGGYVFF. DNA of the CDR3: TGTGCCAGCAGTTTTATGGCGGGAGGGTACGTGTTCTTC.

The chain combines TRBV5-1 with TRBJ1-1, with TRBD1 as a possible D gene (6 bases). V shed 3 bases and J shed 5 bases, with 17 bases lying between them. Germline assignment: CDR1 SGHRS and CDR2 YFSETQ. The CDR3 extends over 15 amino acids. CDR3 coding DNA: TGCGCCAGCAGCTCAAGACCAGGGGCTGGGACTGAAGCTTTCTTT. This encodes CASSSRPGAGTEAFF.

This clonotype was detected ten times or more. The chain is built from TRBV5-1 and TRBJ2-1, with D maybe TRBD1 (5 bases). The CDR3 sequence is 15 residues long. Trimming pared 0 bases from V and 2 bases from J, leaving 9 bases between. Germline V gene lookup returns CDR1 SGHRS and CDR2 YFSETQ. The CDR3 coding sequence is TGCGCCAGCAGCTTGGCCGACAGTACCTACAATGAGCAGTTCTTC. Translating it yields CASSLADSTYNEQFF.

This clonotype was picked up many times. The chain employs TRBV5-1 and TRBJ1-1, with D tentatively TRBD1 (6 bases). The ends were cut back, 0 bases at V and 0 bases at J, with 12 bases in the middle. From germline, CDR1 is SGHRS and CDR2 YFSETQ. This CDR3 region has 16 residues. The CDR3 DNA reads TGCGCCAGCAGCTTGGTGATGGGACACATGAACACTGAAGCTTTCTTT. Translation: CASSLVMGHMNTEAFF.

V and J are TRBV28 and TRBJ2-7; TRBD1 is a possible D gene (5 bases). Germline CDR1 reads MDHEN; CDR2 reads SYDVKM. The V gene lost 4 bases and the J gene lost 2 bases, with 12 bases spanning the gap. The CDR3 loop spans 14 amino acids. The CDR3 region is CASSSRTLTYEQYF. Written as DNA, the CDR3 is TGTGCCAGCAGTTCACGGACACTCACCTACGAGCAGTACTTC.

The V call is TRBV2, the J call TRBJ1-4; D ambiguous. The germline V and J ends were trimmed by 10 bases and 4 bases, with 13 bases remaining between them. The CDR3 has 13 amino acids. The germline V gene encodes CDR1 SNHLY and CDR2 FYNNEI. CDR3 amino acids: CATSGSDNEKLFF. The CDR3 nucleotides are TGTGCCACCTCGGGTAGCGATAATGAAAAACTGTTTTTT.

This clonotype appeared many times. The chain joins TRBV20-1 to TRBJ2-3; D is uncertain. The CDR3 has 13 amino acids. Germline CDR1 and CDR2: DFQATT and SNEGSKA (reference sequence). Between the trimmed V and J ends, which lost 6 bases and 1 base, there was a span of 11 bases. CDR3 region: CSARHSRTDTQYF. CDR3 DNA sequence: TGCAGTGCACGACATAGTCGCACAGATACGCAGTATTTT.

To note about this clonotype: At one boundary the junction diverges from the germline segment, which might be a read error. This chain joins TRBV5-1 and TRBJ2-1, with D unclear. Looked up from germline, CDR1 is SGHRS and CDR2 is YFSETQ. The CDR3 length is 14 residues. This CDR3 reads CASSLGPFYNEQSF. The CDR3 DNA sequence: TGCGCCAGCAGCTTGGGACCCTTTTACAATGAGCAGTCCTTC.

This sequence joins TRBV20-1 and TRBJ1-2; D is perhaps TRBD1 (5 bases). The V and J ends lost 5 bases and 7 bases respectively, with 14 bases between them. This CDR3 is 12 amino acids long. The germline gives CDR1 DFQATT, CDR2 SNEGSKA (reference sequence). Written as DNA, the CDR3 is TGCAGTGCTGAAGAAAGAAGGGGTGGCTACACCTTC. This encodes CSAEERRGGYTF.

The rearrangement joins TRBV20-1 to TRBJ2-1; perhaps TRBD1 as D (5 bases). Germline V lookup: CDR1 DFQATT, CDR2 SNEGSKA (reference sequence). The CDR3 covers 12 residues. Trimming stripped 6 bases from V and 9 bases from J, with 15 bases between. In DNA, the CDR3 is TGCAGTGCAATCGGACATAGTACTGAGCAGTTCTTC. It translates to CSAIGHSTEQFF.

With respect to this clonotype: Just one base apart from a much larger clone, this may be a read error. This rearrangement joins TRBV5-1 to TRBJ2-7; D gene ambiguous. The CDR3 spans 15 residues. Germline V CDR1 and CDR2: SGHRS, YFSETQ. CDR3 amino acids: CASGLASDGTYEQYF. The CDR3 bases are TGCGCCAGCGGCTTGGCGTCGGACGGAACCTACGAGCAGTACTTC.

This chain uses TRBV5-1 with TRBJ2-7, with 9 bases identical to TRBD1. The CDR3 is 14 residues long. With V trimmed by 6 bases and J by 1 base, 5 bases remained unmatched. Germline CDR1 is SGHRS and CDR2 is YFSETQ. Written as DNA, the CDR3 is TGCGCCAGCACCCCGGACAGGGGATCCTACGAGCAGTACTTC. Its translation is CASTPDRGSYEQYF.

V and J are TRBV20-1 and TRBJ2-4; D is perhaps TRBD1 (6 bases). Germline V lookup: CDR1 DFQATT, CDR2 SNEGSKA (reference sequence). V gave up 5 bases and J gave up 8 bases, with 16 bases separating them. This CDR3 has 13 amino acids. The CDR3 loop reads CSADATGMDIQYF. The CDR3 coding sequence is TGCAGTGCTGACGCCACAGGGATGGACATTCAGTACTTC.

The chain recombines TRBV5-1 with TRBJ1-1; no clear D gene. CDR1 and CDR2 from the germline V gene are SGHRS and YFSETQ. There are 14 residues in the CDR3. With 2 bases removed from V and 1 base from J, the gap between germline ends came to 9 bases. The CDR3 reads CASSFEDPNTEAFF. CDR3 sequence (DNA): TGCGCCAGCAGCTTCGAGGATCCGAACACTGAAGCTTTCTTT.

Ten or more counts support this clonotype. This chain uses TRBV6-1 with TRBJ1-4; 9 bases are a match to TRBD1. The V gene's germline CDR1 is MNHNS and CDR2 SASEGT. This CDR3 region has 19 residues. The V and J ends lost 9 bases and 4 bases, in that order; junction bases with no gene match: 21. CDR3 in DNA: TGTGCCAGTCGACTCCGGGACAGGGAGGGTGAGATTCTTAATGAAAAACTGTTTTTT. The encoded protein is CASRLRDREGEILNEKLFF.